This T cell receptor (beta chain) emerged from a study of blood T cell repertoires in COVID-19. The wider study: Material from acute and convalescent COVID-19 was sourced from the United States, Italy and Spain.

Repertoires were generated with immunoSEQ multiplex PCR, while TCRdb's copy carries only in-frame clones and drops some. Of approximately 270,000 clones detected, over 75% appear once; the ten largest clones hold 3.5% to 5.5%. This CDR3 comprises 14 residues. Trimming shortened V by 7 bases and J by 7 bases, and 16 bases separated the two germline ends. Germline CDR1 is MNHEY and CDR2 is SVGAGI. The clonotype was recovered from a woman younger than 45 who had recovered from COVID-19. The specimen was PBMCs or T cells enriched from blood (not recorded which). The V gene is TRBV6-5, the J gene TRBJ1-4, with D possibly being TRBD1 (6 bases). CDR3 sequence: CASIFRGGGEKLFF. The CDR3 bases are TGTGCCAGCATCTTTAGGGGGGGTGGTGAAAAACTGTTTTTT.